The present TCR beta chain was sequenced within a study of vaccination and CD4 T cells after COVID-19. The treatment here: approximately 11-day PBMC culture with coronavirus spike peptide pools or control peptides (ViraFEST assay). During the years 2011-2018, before the COVID-19 pandemic, the unexposed donor's CD4+ T cells were collected. Oncomine TCR Beta short-read sequencing was applied to DNA from cultured CD4+ T cells. It was from cultured CD4+ T cells that genomic DNA was extracted. Each CDR3 protein is one row after TCRdb ran MiXCR on the PCR reads. The sample lists 6,500 to 7,500 distinct CDR3 sequences, 33% seen once, with 29% in the top ten. For this clonotype: Its antigen remains unidentified.

This clonotype originated in a human donor in good health. The sequenced sample consisted of CD4+ T cells from blood, cultured in vitro.

The CDR3 DNA reads TGTGCCACCAGCAGAGGTTCGGGACTAGTGATTGAGCAGTTCTTC. This encodes CATSRGSGLVIEQFF. The rearrangement links TRBV15 to TRBJ2-1; 8 bases are a match to TRBD2. Germline V gene lookup returns CDR1 LNHNV and CDR2 YYDKDF (reference sequence). V shed 1 base and J 9 bases; nucleotides not matched to a gene: 8. The CDR3 length is 15 residues.